This T cell receptor beta chain was identified during a study of cytomegalovirus exposure and HLA in healthy donors. The study, taken as a whole, reports: Reportedly, HLA-A and HLA-B alleles of most subjects were accurately predicted from TCR beta.

A remark on this clone: Its specificity is not known.

The CDR3 is made up of 15 amino acids. The ends lost 1 base at V and 4 bases at J; junction bases unmatched: 2. CDR1 SGHNT and CDR2 YENEEA come from the germline V gene. A multiplex PCR was run with 60 Vbeta primers and 13 Jbeta primers. Clones were sequenced by immunoSEQ multiplex PCR, and TCRdb holds only the in-frame ones, with some missing. The data show some 130,000 clones, roughly 80% seen once. This chain links TRBV11-3 with TRBJ2-3; 10 bases are shared with TRBD1. The sample taken for sequencing was PBMCs. The sequence was collected from a young man in good health and CMV-seronegative. This CDR3 reads CASSLGDRGSDTQYF. The CDR3 bases are TGTGCCAGCAGCTTAGGGGACAGGGGCTCAGATACGCAGTATTTT. Supplemented by reference TRBV11-3 and TRBJ2-3, the full variable domain reads EAGVVQSPRYKIIEKKQPVAFWCNPISGHNTLYWYLQNLGQGPELLIRYENEEAVDDSQLPKDRFSAERLKGVDSTLKIQPAELGDSAVYLCASSLGDRGSDTQYFGPGTRLTVL.